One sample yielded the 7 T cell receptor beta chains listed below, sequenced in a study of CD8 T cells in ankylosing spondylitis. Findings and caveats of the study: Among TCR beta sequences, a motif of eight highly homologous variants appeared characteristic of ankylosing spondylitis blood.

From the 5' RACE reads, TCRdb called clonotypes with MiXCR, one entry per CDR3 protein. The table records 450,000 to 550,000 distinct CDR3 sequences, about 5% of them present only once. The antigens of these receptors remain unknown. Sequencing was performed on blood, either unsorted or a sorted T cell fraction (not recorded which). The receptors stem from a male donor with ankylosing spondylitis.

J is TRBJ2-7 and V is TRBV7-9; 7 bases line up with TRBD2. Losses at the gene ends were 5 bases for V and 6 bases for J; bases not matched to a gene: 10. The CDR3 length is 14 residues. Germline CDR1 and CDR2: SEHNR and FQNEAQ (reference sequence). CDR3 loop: CASSGYAGGSEQYF. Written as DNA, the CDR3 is TGTGCCAGCAGCGGATACGCGGGCGGGAGCGAGCAGTACTTC.

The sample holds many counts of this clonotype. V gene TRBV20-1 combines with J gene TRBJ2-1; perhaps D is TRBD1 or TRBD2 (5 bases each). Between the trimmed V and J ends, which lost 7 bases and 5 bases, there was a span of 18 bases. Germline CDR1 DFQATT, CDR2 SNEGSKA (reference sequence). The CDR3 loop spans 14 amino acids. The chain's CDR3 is CSVGSGTNDNEQFF. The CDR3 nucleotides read TGCAGTGTCGGTTCCGGGACCAACGACAATGAGCAGTTCTTC.

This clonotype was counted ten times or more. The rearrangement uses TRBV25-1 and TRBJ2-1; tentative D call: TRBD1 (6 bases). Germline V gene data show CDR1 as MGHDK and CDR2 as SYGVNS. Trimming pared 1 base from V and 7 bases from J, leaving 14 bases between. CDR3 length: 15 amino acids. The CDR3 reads CASSESGRGRNEQFF. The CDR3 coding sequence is TGTGCCAGCAGTGAATCCGGCAGGGGTAGGAATGAGCAGTTCTTC.

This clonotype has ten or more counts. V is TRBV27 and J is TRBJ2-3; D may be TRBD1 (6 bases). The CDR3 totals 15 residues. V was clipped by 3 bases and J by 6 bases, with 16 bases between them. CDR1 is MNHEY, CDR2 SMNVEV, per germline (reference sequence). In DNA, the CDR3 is TGTGCCAGCAGTTTGTCCAGGGGCACGGGGGATACGCAGTATTTT. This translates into CASSLSRGTGDTQYF.

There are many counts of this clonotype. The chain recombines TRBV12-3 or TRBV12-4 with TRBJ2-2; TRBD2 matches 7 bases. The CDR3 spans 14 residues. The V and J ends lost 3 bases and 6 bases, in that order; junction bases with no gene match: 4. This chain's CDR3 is CASSFRRESGELFF. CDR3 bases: TGTGCCAGCAGTTTCAGGCGGGAGTCCGGGGAGCTGTTTTTT.

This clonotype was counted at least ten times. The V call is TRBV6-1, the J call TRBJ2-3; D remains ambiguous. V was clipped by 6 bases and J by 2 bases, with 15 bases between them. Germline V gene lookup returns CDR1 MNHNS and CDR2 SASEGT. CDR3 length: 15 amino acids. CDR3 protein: CASSPRLGPTDTQYF. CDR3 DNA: TGTGCCAGCAGCCCCCGGCTAGGGCCCACAGATACGCAGTATTTT.

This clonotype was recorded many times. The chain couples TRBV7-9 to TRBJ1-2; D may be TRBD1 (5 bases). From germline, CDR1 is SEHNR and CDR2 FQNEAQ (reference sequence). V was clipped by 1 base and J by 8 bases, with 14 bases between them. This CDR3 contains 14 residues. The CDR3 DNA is TGTGCCAGCAGCTTAGGAGGCAGGGAGGGAGGCTACACCTTC. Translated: CASSLGGREGGYTF.